A single sample gave rise to the 14 T cell receptor beta chains below, sequenced in a study of shared clonotypes between healthy human individuals (dated by TCRdb to 2018 to 2020). To prepare the library, the immunoSEQ multiplex PCR assay was applied. The source is immuneACCESS, and TCRdb retained only in-frame sequences with V and J called. Part of the clones is not carried over; for the studies checked, unresolved V genes explain less than half of this, and the remainder is unexplained. The sample table holds under 550,000 clones, of which 90% to 96% were seen once. Clones ranked in the top ten supply about 0.054% of the sample. The sample was naive CD4+ T cells sorted from blood. The intended sense of this specimen's cell subset or site label: CD45RA+ positively selected. These receptor sequences come from a woman aged 30 to 39 in good health.

The rearrangement links TRBV11-2 to TRBJ2-3; no reliable D call. CDR1 SGHAT and CDR2 FQNNGV come from the germline V gene. V lost 1 base and J lost 2, with 13 bases in between. The CDR3 is 16 residues long. CDR3 nucleotides: TGTGCCAGCAGCTTAGTTGCCCAGACCACCACAGATACGCAGTATTTT. Protein: CASSLVAQTTTDTQYF.

This chain links TRBV5-1 with TRBJ2-7; D unclear. V lost 0 bases to trimming and J lost 1 base, with 11 bases between them. In germline, CDR1 is SGHRS, CDR2 YFSETQ. The CDR3 contains 15 residues. CDR3 residues: CASSLGTDNSYEQYF. CDR3 sequence (DNA): TGCGCCAGCAGCTTGGGAACAGATAATTCCTACGAGCAGTACTTC.

The chain is built from TRBV19 and TRBJ2-7; TRBD1 matches at 10 bases. CDR1 is LNHDA, CDR2 SQIVND, per germline (reference sequence). After removal of 4 bases from V and 5 bases from J, the junction contained 8 bases not matched to a gene. CDR3 length: 15 residues. CDR3 DNA sequence: TGTGCCAGTAGTAGGGGGACAGGGGTCTTCGACGAGCAGTACTTC. Its translation: CASSRGTGVFDEQYF.

The gene calls are TRBV29-1 and TRBJ2-2; D not certain. The CDR3 consists of 10 residues. CDR1 is SQVTM and CDR2 is ANQGSEA in the germline V gene. V lost 5 bases and J lost 6, with 4 bases in between. DNA of the CDR3: TGCAGCGTTTCTTCCGGGGAGCTGTTTTTT. The encoded protein is CSVSSGELFF.

On this clone: Other DNA sequences from this sample encode an identical CDR3 as well. The rearrangement uses TRBV29-1 and TRBJ1-1; D is uncertain. The germline gives CDR1 SQVTM, CDR2 ANQGSEA. Trimming stripped 6 bases from V and 0 bases from J, with 11 bases between. The CDR3 runs to 13 residues. The CDR3 is CSVAGRMNTEAFF. CDR3 coding DNA: TGCAGCGTCGCAGGACGGATGAACACTGAAGCTTTCTTT.

The count of this clone is one. The chain couples TRBV6-1 to TRBJ2-7; TRBD2 agrees at 7 bases. The V gene end was trimmed by 2 bases and the J gene end by 1 base; junction bases not matched to a gene: 5. This CDR3 contains 15 residues. Germline V gene sequence: CDR1 MNHNS, CDR2 SASEGT. The CDR3 reads CASSEPAGRSYEQYF. For the CDR3, the DNA is TGTGCCAGCAGTGAACCAGCGGGAAGGTCCTACGAGCAGTACTTC.

A remark on this clone: The same CDR3 is also encoded by other DNA sequences in this sample. The chain has TRBV28 and TRBJ1-1, with D hard to call. This CDR3 has 13 amino acids. Trimming stripped 3 bases from V and 1 base from J, with 6 bases between. Germline V gene sequence: CDR1 MDHEN, CDR2 SYDVKM. CDR3 sequence reads: CASSFFRNTEAFF. CDR3 nucleotide sequence: TGTGCCAGCAGTTTCTTCCGGAACACTGAAGCTTTCTTT.

V gene TRBV7-8 combines with J gene TRBJ1-1, with D maybe TRBD1 (6 bases). The V gene's germline CDR1 is SGHVS and CDR2 FQNEAQ. Trimming pared 2 bases from V and 1 base from J, leaving 17 bases between. This CDR3 is built from 17 residues. The CDR3 DNA is TGTGCCAGCAGCTTACATACGCAGGGGTTGGAGAACACTGAAGCTTTCTTT. It is translated as CASSLHTQGLENTEAFF.

The chain uses TRBV7-8 and TRBJ2-7; 8 nucleotides match TRBD2. The ends lost 1 base at V and 4 bases at J; junction bases unmatched: 12. Germline assignment: CDR1 SGHVS and CDR2 FQNEAQ. The CDR3 covers 17 residues. DNA of the CDR3: TGTGCCAGCAGCTTAGGACCCACGGGAGGGCCCCCATACGAGCAGTACTTC. Translated: CASSLGPTGGPPYEQYF.

The genes are TRBV25-1 and TRBJ2-3, with D maybe TRBD2 (5 bases). The germline CDR1 and CDR2 sequences are MGHDK and SYGVNS. CDR3 length: 15 amino acids. V was clipped by 2 bases and J by 2 bases, with 11 bases between them. As DNA, the CDR3 is TGTGCCAGCAGTGAAGAGGGATCCCTCACAGATACGCAGTATTTT. It encodes CASSEEGSLTDTQYF.

The rearrangement joins TRBV28 to TRBJ1-1; D is ambiguous. With 3 bases removed from V and 5 bases from J, the gap between germline ends came to 7 bases. Germline V lookup: CDR1 MDHEN, CDR2 SYDVKM. The CDR3 covers 12 residues. CDR3 sequence reads: CASSLVQTEAFF. The CDR3 DNA follows: TGTGCCAGCAGTTTGGTCCAGACTGAAGCTTTCTTT.

The chain has TRBV5-8 and TRBJ2-1, with TRBD1 matching over 9 bases. The V gene end was trimmed by 4 bases and the J gene end by 6 bases; junction bases not matched to a gene: 5. CDR1 and CDR2 from the germline V gene are SGHTS and YDEGEE. The CDR3 consists of 14 residues. The CDR3 loop is CASSPRQGVNEQFF. CDR3 DNA sequence: TGTGCCAGCAGCCCGCGACAGGGGGTCAATGAGCAGTTCTTC.

This clone has a single count. The chain carries TRBV9 and TRBJ2-2; D is perhaps TRBD2 (5 bases). The V and J ends lost 4 bases and 6 bases respectively, with 10 bases between them. This CDR3 region has 13 residues. Germline V CDR1 and CDR2: SGDLS, YYNGEE. The CDR3 loop reads CASSTRGAGELFF. CDR3 sequence (DNA): TGTGCCAGCAGCACACGGGGTGCCGGGGAGCTGTTTTTT.

This chain links TRBV4-1 with TRBJ1-6; D unclear. Germline V gives CDR1 MGHRA, CDR2 YSYEKL. V lost 1 base, J lost 14 bases, and 15 bases lay in between. CDR3 length: 14 residues. CDR3 protein: CASSQVPLMGALHF. For the CDR3, the DNA is TGCGCCAGCAGCCAAGTCCCCCTTATGGGCGCCCTCCACTTT.